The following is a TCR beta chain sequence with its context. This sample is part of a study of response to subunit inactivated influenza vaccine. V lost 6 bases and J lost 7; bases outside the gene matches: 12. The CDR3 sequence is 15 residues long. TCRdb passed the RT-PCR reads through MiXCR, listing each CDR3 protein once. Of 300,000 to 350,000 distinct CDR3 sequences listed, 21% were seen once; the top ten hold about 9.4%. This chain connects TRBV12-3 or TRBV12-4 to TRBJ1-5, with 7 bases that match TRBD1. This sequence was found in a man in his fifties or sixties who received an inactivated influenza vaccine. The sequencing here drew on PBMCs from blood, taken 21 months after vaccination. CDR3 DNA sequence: TGTGCCAGCAGATTGGGACAGCGGAGCAGCCAGCCCCAGCATTTT. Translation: CASRLGQRSSQPQHF.